The 22 T cell receptor beta chains in this list originate from one sample, sequenced in a study of beta chain features in type 1 diabetes. Regarding the study as a whole: The study found moderately but significantly shorter TCRB CDR3s in all four CD4+ subsets of Type 1 diabetes patients.

Since all of the isolated RNA was reverse transcribed, expressed TCRB transcripts were what got sequenced. Here immunoSEQ multiplex PCR was the method, and the copy in TCRdb shows in-frame clones only, minus some. The table lists hundreds of thousands of clones, 11% to 15% of them singletons. The antigens for these receptors are not known. Sequencing was carried out using naive CD4+ T cells from blood. The receptors stem from a man aged 18 to 29 with type 1 diabetes.

The V and J genes are TRBV28 and TRBJ2-2; 7 bases are a match to TRBD1. The CDR3 consists of 12 residues. CDR1 and CDR2 (germline): MDHEN, SYDVKM. V shed 3 bases, J shed 15 bases, and the junction held 7 bases outside the gene matches. CDR3: CASSFLQGQVFF. The CDR3 nucleotides are TGTGCCAGCAGTTTCTTACAGGGGCAGGTGTTTTTT. Based on the CDR3 plus reference TRBV28 and TRBJ2-2, the full variable domain is DVKVTQSSRYLVKRTGEKVFLECVQDMDHENMFWYRQDPGLGLRLIYFSYDVKMKEKGDIPEGYSVSREKKERFSLILESASTNQTSMYLCASSFLQGQVFFGEGSRLTVL.

This chain links TRBV5-1 with TRBJ2-7, with D unresolved. The CDR3 totals 14 residues. Trimming removed 0 bases at V and 2 bases at J, with 9 bases between. Per germline, CDR1 SGHRS and CDR2 YFSETQ. The CDR3 is CASSLGNGAYEQYF. In DNA, the CDR3 is TGCGCCAGCAGCTTGGGAAACGGTGCCTACGAGCAGTACTTC.

This clone has more than one count but fewer than ten. Other DNA sequences within the sample encode an identical CDR3. V and J are TRBV20-1 and TRBJ1-1, with D unclear. The CDR3 totals 10 residues. Germline values: CDR1 DFQATT, CDR2 SNEGSKA (reference sequence). Trimming removed 0 bases from V and 6 bases from J, with 2 bases in between. This chain's CDR3 is CSARDPEAFF. CDR3 DNA sequence: TGCAGTGCTAGAGACCCTGAAGCTTTCTTT.

This clone was observed a handful of times. V gene TRBV23-1 combines with J gene TRBJ2-7; tentatively, D is TRBD1 (7 bases). TRBV23-1 is treated as an ORF (open reading frame) with a function not yet certain. The germline V and J ends were trimmed by 2 bases and 2 bases, with 13 bases remaining between them. The CDR3 contains 15 residues. CDR3 nucleotides: TGCGCCAGCAGTCAACCGCGGGACAGCACCTACGAGCAGTACTTC. This gives the protein CASSQPRDSTYEQYF.

This chain links TRBV6-5 with TRBJ2-3, with a weak D call TRBD1 (6 bases). This CDR3 spans 15 amino acids. Germline V CDR1 and CDR2: MNHEY, SVGAGI. The V end lost 0 bases, the J end lost 5 bases, and 12 bases lay between the germline ends. The CDR3 sequence: CASSYSKGQQDTQYF. The CDR3 DNA reads TGTGCCAGCAGTTACTCGAAGGGACAACAAGATACGCAGTATTTT.

The chain links TRBV6-5 to TRBJ2-1; 8 bases are a match to TRBD2. The CDR3 is 14 residues long. Per germline, CDR1 MNHEY and CDR2 SVGAGI. J was trimmed by 5 bases and V by 7 bases; bases with no gene match: 7. The CDR3 spells CASKGSGTHNEQFF. CDR3 in DNA: TGTGCCAGCAAGGGTAGCGGGACTCACAATGAGCAGTTCTTC.

This clone was seen more than once but under ten times. CDR3 sequence: CAWSGSRIYEQYF. The CDR3 DNA reads as TGTGCCTGGAGTGGCTCGCGGATCTACGAGCAGTACTTC. The chain joins TRBV30 to TRBJ2-7; D unclear. This CDR3 spans 13 amino acids. CDR1 and CDR2 from the germline V gene are GTSNPN and SVGIG (reference sequence). V was cut by 1 base and J by 3 bases, with 10 bases left in between.

This clone was seen a few times. The chain couples TRBV30 to TRBJ1-1; D might be TRBD1 (5 bases). Germline values: CDR1 GTSNPN, CDR2 SVGIG (reference sequence). V lost 5 bases to trimming and J lost 0 bases, with 10 bases between them. CDR3 length: 13 residues. The CDR3 DNA sequence: TGTGCCTGGGAAAGACAGCTGAACACTGAAGCTTTCTTT. Translating it yields CAWERQLNTEAFF. The variable domain in full, with the rest retrieved from reference TRBV30 and TRBJ1-1, is SQTIHQWPATLVQPVGSPLSLECTVEGTSNPNLYWYRQAAGRGLQLLFYSVGIGQISSEVPQNLSASRPQDRQFILSSKKLLLSDSGFYLCAWERQLNTEAFFGQGTRLTVV.

This clone occurred a few times. This chain links TRBV28 with TRBJ2-7; D is uncertain. The V and J ends lost 5 bases and 0 bases respectively, with 14 bases between them. The CDR3 is 15 amino acids. CDR1 and CDR2 from the germline V gene are MDHEN and SYDVKM. In DNA form, the CDR3 reads TGTGCCAGCAGTCCAGAGGTTGGGATCTCCTACGAGCAGTACTTC. Its translation: CASSPEVGISYEQYF.

This clone has more than one count but fewer than ten. This chain joins TRBV19 and TRBJ2-1; D remains ambiguous. CDR3 length: 11 residues. Trimming took off 6 bases at V and 15 bases at J, with 15 bases between the two ends. CDR1 and CDR2 (germline): LNHDA, SQIVND (reference sequence). CDR3 nucleotide sequence: TGTGCCAGTAGCATTGGCCGAAATCCGTTCTTC. Protein sequence: CASSIGRNPFF. Complete variable domain (other parts from reference TRBV19 and TRBJ2-1): DGGITQSPKYLFRKEGQNVTLSCEQNLNHDAMYWYRQDPGQGLRLIYYSQIVNDFQKGDIAEGYSVSREKKESFPLTVTSAQKNPTAFYLCASSIGRNPFFGPGTRLTVL.

The chain is built from TRBV5-1 and TRBJ2-3; TRBD2 matches 14 bases. V shed 4 bases and J 4 bases; nucleotides not matched to a gene: 11. CDR3 length: 18 residues. Germline CDR1 reads SGHRS; CDR2 reads YFSETQ. Written as DNA, the CDR3 is TGCGCCAGCAGCAAAGGGACTAGCGGGAGCCTGACAGCAGATACGCAGTATTTT. Translating it yields CASSKGTSGSLTADTQYF.

In DNA form, the CDR3 reads TGTGCCAGCTCACCACTGCAGGGGGCCGGGGAGACCCAGTACTTC. Its protein is CASSPLQGAGETQYF. The V and J genes are TRBV18 and TRBJ2-5; TRBD1 matches at 8 bases. The CDR3 has 15 residues. Germline values: CDR1 KGHSH, CDR2 LQKENI. With V trimmed by 1 base and J by 5 bases, 6 bases remained unmatched.

The chain employs TRBV11-2 and TRBJ2-1; D remains unclear. V lost 0 bases and J 4 bases, leaving 4 bases between the germline ends. The CDR3 totals 13 residues. Germline CDR1 is SGHAT and CDR2 is FQNNGV. The CDR3 sequence is CASSLELYNEQFF. CDR3 sequence (DNA): TGTGCCAGCAGCTTAGAACTATACAATGAGCAGTTCTTC.

The chain carries TRBV30 and TRBJ2-7; D remains unclear. V was pared by 0 bases and J by 2 bases, with 8 bases between. This CDR3 spans 13 amino acids. Germline V gives CDR1 GTSNPN, CDR2 SVGIG (reference sequence). The CDR3 loop is CAWSVLPAYEQYF. The DNA for the CDR3 is TGTGCCTGGAGTGTCCTCCCAGCCTACGAGCAGTACTTC.

Concerning this clone: Other nucleotide sequences in the sample specify the same CDR3. This chain joins TRBV30 and TRBJ1-6; D possibly corresponds to TRBD1 (5 bases). Germline V gene lookup returns CDR1 GTSNPN and CDR2 SVGIG (reference sequence). CDR3 length: 13 residues. Trimming removed 2 bases at V and 3 bases at J, with 5 bases between. CDR3: CAWSTGYNSPLHF. The CDR3, as DNA: TGTGCCTGGAGTACAGGCTATAATTCACCCCTCCACTTT.

This clone was picked up a small number of times. The V gene is TRBV5-4, the J gene TRBJ2-3; the match to TRBD1 covers 10 bases. Germline CDR1 reads SGHNT; CDR2 reads YYREEE (reference sequence). The CDR3 is 15 amino acids. With V trimmed by 1 base and J by 5 bases, 4 bases remained unmatched. The CDR3 loop is CASSLWGQGKDTQYF. CDR3 coding DNA: TGTGCCAGCAGCTTGTGGGGACAGGGGAAAGATACGCAGTATTTT.

This clone was detected many times. The same CDR3 also results from other DNA sequences found in this sample. This sequence joins TRBV29-1 and TRBJ2-7; TRBD2 matches at 13 bases. The CDR3 extends over 14 amino acids. V lost 6 bases and J lost 1; bases outside the gene matches: 3. Germline V gives CDR1 SQVTM, CDR2 ANQGSEA. The CDR3 nucleotides are TGCAGCGTCCGGACTAGCGGGAGTTCCTACGAGCAGTACTTC. Translation: CSVRTSGSSYEQYF.

The table lists this clone with a few counts. V and J are TRBV30 and TRBJ1-4, with TRBD1 identical over 9 bases. The J segment lost 6 bases and the V segment lost 1 base, leaving 3 bases of the junction unmatched. Germline CDR1 reads GTSNPN; CDR2 reads SVGIG (reference sequence). The CDR3 is 14 amino acids. CDR3 sequence reads: CAWSAGQGHEKLFF. In DNA, the CDR3 is TGTGCCTGGAGTGCGGGACAGGGCCATGAAAAACTGTTTTTT.

This clone showed up just a few times. The chain couples TRBV28 to TRBJ2-1, with 7 bases that match TRBD1. This CDR3 contains 13 residues. V gave up 6 bases and J gave up 8 bases; unmatched junction bases: 7. Germline V gene data show CDR1 as MDHEN and CDR2 as SYDVKM. DNA of the CDR3: TGTGCCAGCAGGACCACAGGGGTTGATGAGCAGTTCTTC. It specifies CASRTTGVDEQFF.

This clone was seen a handful of times. The chain has TRBV6-1 and TRBJ2-7, with D possibly being TRBD1 (8 bases). Germline CDR1 is MNHNS and CDR2 is SASEGT. The V and J ends lost 6 bases and 2 bases respectively, with 17 bases between them. The CDR3 totals 15 residues. CDR3 loop: CASRATGEGTYEQYF. For the CDR3, the DNA is TGTGCCAGCAGAGCGACAGGGGAGGGAACCTACGAGCAGTACTTC.

V gene TRBV28 combines with J gene TRBJ1-1, with TRBD1 identical over 8 bases. This CDR3 is built from 14 residues. V lost 2 bases and J lost 10; bases outside the gene matches: 9. Germline CDR1 and CDR2: MDHEN and SYDVKM. The CDR3: CASSLHPDRATAFF. Here the CDR3 DNA reads TGTGCCAGCAGTTTACACCCGGACAGGGCTACAGCTTTCTTT.

The chain recombines TRBV6-6 with TRBJ2-5; D remains unclear. The CDR3 extends over 15 amino acids. Trimming stripped 0 bases from V and 2 bases from J, with 10 bases between. Germline CDR1 and CDR2: MNHNY and SVGAGI (reference sequence). The CDR3 DNA sequence: TGTGCCAGCAGTTACTCGACAACAGAGCAAGAGACCCAGTACTTC. Protein product: CASSYSTTEQETQYF.